This passage covers 5 T cell receptor beta chains from one sample sequenced in a study of T-cell reconstitution after alpha-beta-depleted transplantation in children. During its preparation, the TCRbeta library received unique molecular identifiers. MiXCR was run by TCRdb on the PCR reads, yielding one entry per CDR3 protein. Of a few hundred thousand distinct CDR3 sequences listed, around 13% are singletons. The sequenced sample was PBMCs, mostly from graft donor cells, obtained 360 days after TCRalphabeta/CD19-depleted stem cell transplant. These receptors were collected from a male patient between 5 and 17 years old who had a stem cell transplant for acute myeloid leukemia, so the T cells may come from the graft donor.

The chain uses TRBV28 and TRBJ2-7, with a possible D match to TRBD2 (7 bases). Deletions cut 3 bases from V and 0 bases from J, with 21 bases between. The CDR3 extends over 18 amino acids. Germline values: CDR1 MDHEN, CDR2 SYDVKM. CDR3 protein: CASSFGPSGGQFSYEQYF. The CDR3 bases are TGTGCCAGCAGTTTTGGGCCTTCGGGGGGCCAATTCTCCTACGAGCAGTACTTC.

V is TRBV6-5 and J is TRBJ1-1; D is possibly TRBD1 (6 bases). The CDR3 extends over 14 amino acids. Trimming took 3 bases from V and 1 from J, leaving 9 bases between them. Germline loops: CDR1 MNHEY, CDR2 SVGAGI. The CDR3 loop is CASSYQGQNTEAFF. CDR3 DNA: TGTGCCAGCAGTTATCAGGGGCAGAACACTGAAGCTTTCTTT.

Details on this clonotype: The junction departs from germline at one end; a sequencing error may be responsible. V and J are TRBV12-3 or TRBV12-4 and TRBJ1-2, with D possibly TRBD1 on 6 matching bases. The CDR3 is made up of 16 amino acids. The CDR3 loop reads CASSLFRGPQDYVYTF. Here the CDR3 DNA reads TGTGCCAGCAGTTTATTCAGGGGCCCGCAAGACTATGTCTACACCTTC.

In its sample, this clonotype was seen a few times. This chain uses TRBV7-3 with TRBJ2-7; perhaps TRBD2 as D (6 bases). The CDR3 consists of 14 residues. The V end was cut by 5 bases, the J end by 0 bases, with 11 bases between. Germline V gene lookup returns CDR1 SGHTA and CDR2 FQGTGA. CDR3 amino acids: CASSPSGLSYEQYF. Written as DNA, the CDR3 is TGTGCCAGCAGCCCATCGGGACTCTCCTACGAGCAGTACTTC.

Written as DNA, the CDR3 is TGTGCCAGTACCGATTGGACTAGCGGGAGGAGAGATACGCAGTATTTT. This translates into CASTDWTSGRRDTQYF. The chain uses TRBV19 and TRBJ2-3; 14 bases agree with TRBD2. From germline, CDR1 is LNHDA and CDR2 SQIVND (reference sequence). Germline trimming cut 7 bases from V and 5 bases from J; bases unmatched to any gene: 8. The CDR3 covers 16 residues.